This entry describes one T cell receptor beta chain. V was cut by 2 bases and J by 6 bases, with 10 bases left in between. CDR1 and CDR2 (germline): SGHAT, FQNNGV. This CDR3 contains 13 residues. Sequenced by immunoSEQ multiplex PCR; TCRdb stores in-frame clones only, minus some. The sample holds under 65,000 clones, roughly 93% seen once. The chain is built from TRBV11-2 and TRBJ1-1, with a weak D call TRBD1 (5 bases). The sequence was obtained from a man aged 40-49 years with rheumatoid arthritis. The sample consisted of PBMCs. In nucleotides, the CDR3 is TGTGCCAGCAGCTTAATAGGGGATGCTGAAGCTTTCTTT. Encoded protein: CASSLIGDAEAFF. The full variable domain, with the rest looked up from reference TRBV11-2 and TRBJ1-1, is EAGVAQSPRYKIIEKRQSVAFWCNPISGHATLYWYQQILGQGPKLLIQFQNNGVVDDSQLPKDRFSAERLKGVDSTLKIQPAKLEDSAVYLCASSLIGDAEAFFGQGTRLTVV.